This T cell receptor beta chain was sequenced during a study of beta chain features in type 1 diabetes. CDR3 length: 17 residues. Germline lookup yields CDR1 MGHRA and CDR2 YSYEKL. V gave up 3 bases and J gave up 3 bases, with 19 bases separating them. Findings of the study overall: A greater similarity of naive, central memory and Treg TCRB repertoires was seen among patients than among healthy donors.

The authors reverse transcribed all of the isolated RNA, so sequencing captured expressed TCRB transcripts. Repertoires were generated with immunoSEQ multiplex PCR, while TCRdb's copy carries only in-frame clones and drops some. Of hundreds of thousands of clones listed, 25% to 35% were seen once; the top ten hold roughly 0.06%. Only a few counts were recorded for this clone. The antigen remains undetermined. Purity exceeded 95% in all sorted populations. The receptor was isolated from a man aged 18 to 30 in good health. The V and J genes are TRBV4-1 and TRBJ2-3, with D possibly being TRBD1 or TRBD2 (5 bases each). Material for sequencing was naive CD4+ T cells from blood. The CDR3, as DNA: TGCGCCAGCAGCCACCCTTTGGGGCCCGAGGGGACAGATACGCAGTATTTT. This translates into CASSHPLGPEGTDTQYF.